This TCR beta chain was identified during a study of graft-versus-host responses after intestinal transplantation. TCRdb keeps only in-frame clones here, not all; method: immunoSEQ multiplex PCR. The sample records some 2,300 clones, roughly 93% being singletons. This CDR3 region has 14 residues. Deletions cut 7 bases from V and 3 bases from J, with 15 bases between. From germline, CDR1 is MNHNS and CDR2 SASEGT. The material sequenced was PBMCs, taken 19 days after intestinal transplant. This chain joins TRBV6-1 and TRBJ1-1; tentative D call: TRBD1 (6 bases). This receptor was obtained from a human patient who received an intestinal transplant, so some T cells may come from the graft donor. CDR3 sequence (DNA): TGTGCCAGCACCCGAGGGGGGGCGGACACTGAAGCTTTCTTT. Its translation is CASTRGGADTEAFF.